The source of this T cell receptor (beta chain) is a study of cytomegalovirus exposure and HLA in healthy donors. Study-level background: A previous analysis identified more than 100 million unique TCR beta sequences derived from around 180 million T cells.

Study findings and constraints: Some TCR beta chains (more than 150 of them) were listed as cytomegalovirus-associated.

The PCR ran on 60 Vbeta and 13 Jbeta primers. Method: immunoSEQ multiplex PCR; TCRdb's copy keeps in-frame clones and lacks some. The table records about 110,000 clones, 65% to 75% of them present only once. A word on this clone: Its antigen is not known.

The J segment lost 8 bases and the V segment lost 0 bases, leaving 5 bases of the junction unmatched. Per germline, CDR1 MRHNA and CDR2 SNTAGT. This CDR3 region has 15 residues. The chain couples TRBV6-4 to TRBJ1-4; 8 bases are a match to TRBD1. The sequence was collected from a man aged 35 to 55 in good health and CMV-seropositive. Sequencing was carried out using PBMCs. CDR3 DNA: TGTGCCAGCAGTGACTCGAGGGACAGGAGAGAAAAACTGTTTTTT. Encoded protein: CASSDSRDRREKLFF.